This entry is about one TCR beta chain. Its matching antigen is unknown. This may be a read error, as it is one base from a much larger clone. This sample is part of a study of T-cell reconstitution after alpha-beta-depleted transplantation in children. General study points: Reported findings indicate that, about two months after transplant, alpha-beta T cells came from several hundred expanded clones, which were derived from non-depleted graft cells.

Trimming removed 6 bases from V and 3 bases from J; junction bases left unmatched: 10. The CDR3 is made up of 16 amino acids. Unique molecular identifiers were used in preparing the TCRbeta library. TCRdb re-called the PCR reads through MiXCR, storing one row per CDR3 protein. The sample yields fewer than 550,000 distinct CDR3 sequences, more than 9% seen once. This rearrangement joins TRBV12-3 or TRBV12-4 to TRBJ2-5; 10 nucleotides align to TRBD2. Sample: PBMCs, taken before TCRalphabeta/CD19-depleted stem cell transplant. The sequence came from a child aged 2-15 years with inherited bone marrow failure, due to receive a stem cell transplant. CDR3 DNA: TGTGCCAGCAGCCGAGGACTAGCGGTAGTGGAAGAGACCCAGTACTTC. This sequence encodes CASSRGLAVVEETQYF.